This TCR beta chain was recorded in a study of blood T cell repertoires in COVID-19. On the study more broadly: Researchers got acute and convalescent COVID-19 samples from the United States, Italy and Spain. Sources were T cells, B-cell-depleted T cells, or PBMCs; the material itself was cDNA or gDNA.

CDR1 is LGHDT and CDR2 is YNNKEL in the germline V gene (reference sequence). The CDR3 totals 15 residues. Deletions cut 0 bases from V and 7 bases from J, with 12 bases between. Clones were sequenced by immunoSEQ multiplex PCR, and TCRdb holds only the in-frame ones, with some missing. Counted here are 200,000 to 250,000 clones, 89% occurring once; the ten biggest clones make up 6.5%. The receptor's source is a man aged 60 to 69 who had recovered from COVID-19. The sequenced sample was peripheral blood. V usage is TRBV3-1 (or the pseudogene TRBV3-2) and J usage is TRBJ2-2; maybe TRBD2 (5 bases). The CDR3 DNA reads TGTGCCAGCAGCCAAGACCGGGAAACGCGCGGGGAGCTGTTTTTT. Translated: CASSQDRETRGELFF.